Presented here are 9 T cell receptor beta chains from one specimen sequenced in a study of graft-versus-host responses after intestinal transplantation. From the graft tissue, intraepithelial and lamina propria lymphocytes were released through processing. Generated by immunoSEQ multiplex PCR, the TCRdb table keeps only in-frame clones and is missing some. The sample shows about 30,000 clones, 65% to 80% of them seen only once. The sample consisted of ileum tissue, taken 98 days after intestinal transplantation. The receptors derive from a human patient who received an intestinal transplant, so some T cells may come from the graft donor.

The J gene is TRBJ1-2, the V gene TRBV27, with TRBD1 matching 8 bases. Looked up from germline, CDR1 is MNHEY and CDR2 is SMNVEV (reference sequence). V was clipped by 2 bases and J by 9 bases; unmatched bases: 8. CDR3 length equals 14 residues. DNA for the CDR3: TGTGCCAGCAGTTTACAGGGGGCCCCGGGGAGCTACACCTTC. Its protein is CASSLQGAPGSYTF.

The J gene is TRBJ2-1, the V gene TRBV29-1; weak D call: TRBD1 (5 bases). The CDR3 sequence is 13 residues long. V was pared by 4 bases and J by 3 bases, with 10 bases between. Germline loops: CDR1 SQVTM, CDR2 ANQGSEA. Here the CDR3 reads CSVGQDNYNEQFF. In nucleotides, the CDR3 is TGCAGCGTTGGTCAGGACAACTACAATGAGCAGTTCTTC.

This clone was seen only a few times. The J gene is TRBJ2-1, the V gene TRBV6-6, with D perhaps matching TRBD1 or TRBD2 (5 bases each). Germline CDR1 and CDR2: MNHNY and SVGAGI (reference sequence). The germline V and J ends were trimmed by 0 bases and 8 bases, with 8 bases remaining between them. This CDR3 has 13 amino acids. The CDR3 loop reads CASSYSGGHEQFF. The CDR3 region has the DNA TGTGCCAGCAGTTACTCTGGGGGTCATGAGCAGTTCTTC.

The chain carries TRBV10-1 and TRBJ1-2; weak D call: TRBD1 (6 bases). CDR1 is WNHNN and CDR2 is SYGVQD in the germline V gene (reference sequence). Trimming stripped 4 bases from V and 3 bases from J, with 9 bases between. This CDR3 spans 13 amino acids. The CDR3: CASSADRYYGYTF. The CDR3, as DNA: TGCGCCAGCAGTGCCGACAGGTACTATGGCTACACCTTC.

This clone was recorded only once. The V call is TRBV9, the J call TRBJ2-7; no definite D call. The CDR3 length is 14 residues. The V and J ends lost 5 bases and 0 bases respectively, with 12 bases between them. Germline CDR1 is SGDLS and CDR2 is YYNGEE. Here the CDR3 DNA reads TGTGCCAGCAGTACCACCTTGGACTCCTACGAGCAGTACTTC. It yields the protein CASSTTLDSYEQYF.

The J gene is TRBJ2-5, the V gene TRBV28; 11 bases match TRBD2. CDR3 length: 15 residues. The J segment lost 7 bases and the V segment lost 5 bases, leaving 9 bases of the junction unmatched. CDR1 is MDHEN, CDR2 SYDVKM, per germline. CDR3 sequence reads: CASSPLAGAPGTQYF. The CDR3 nucleotides are TGTGCCAGCAGTCCACTAGCGGGGGCCCCTGGGACCCAGTACTTC. The complete variable domain, with remaining parts taken from reference TRBV28 and TRBJ2-5, reads DVKVTQSSRYLVKRTGEKVFLECVQDMDHENMFWYRQDPGLGLRLIYFSYDVKMKEKGDIPEGYSVSREKKERFSLILESASTNQTSMYLCASSPLAGAPGTQYFGPGTRLLVL.

The rearrangement uses TRBV27 and TRBJ1-1; possibly TRBD1 for D (5 bases). The germline CDR1 and CDR2 sequences are MNHEY and SMNVEV (reference sequence). V was trimmed by 2 bases and J by 6 bases, leaving 16 bases between them. The CDR3 is made up of 15 amino acids. The CDR3 DNA is TGTGCCAGCAGTTTAGATCAGTTCGGGGGAGCTGAAGCTTTCTTT. This encodes CASSLDQFGGAEAFF.

The rearrangement links TRBV10-3 to TRBJ1-1; the D is unclear. CDR3 length: 14 residues. V was shortened by 3 bases and J by 1 base, with 9 bases between the two germline ends. Germline CDR1 and CDR2: ENHRY and SYGVKD. The CDR3, as DNA: TGTGCCATCAGTGATGCATGGGAGAACACTGAAGCTTTCTTT. This translates into CAISDAWENTEAFF.

The V gene is TRBV5-8, the J gene TRBJ2-3; D is unclear. Germline CDR1 and CDR2: SGHTS and YDEGEE. The length of the CDR3 is 13 residues. Between the trimmed V and J ends, which lost 6 bases and 5 bases, there was a span of 13 bases. The CDR3 region is CASTPSLGDTQYF. As DNA, the CDR3 is TGTGCCAGCACACCTAGTCTGGGAGATACGCAGTATTTT. Together with reference TRBV5-8 and TRBJ2-3, the CDR3 gives the full variable domain: EAGVTQSPTHLIKTRGQQATLRCSPISGHTSVYWYQQALGLGLQFLLWYDEGEERNRGNFPPRFSGRQFPNYSSELNVNALELEDSALYLCASTPSLGDTQYFGPGTRLTVL.